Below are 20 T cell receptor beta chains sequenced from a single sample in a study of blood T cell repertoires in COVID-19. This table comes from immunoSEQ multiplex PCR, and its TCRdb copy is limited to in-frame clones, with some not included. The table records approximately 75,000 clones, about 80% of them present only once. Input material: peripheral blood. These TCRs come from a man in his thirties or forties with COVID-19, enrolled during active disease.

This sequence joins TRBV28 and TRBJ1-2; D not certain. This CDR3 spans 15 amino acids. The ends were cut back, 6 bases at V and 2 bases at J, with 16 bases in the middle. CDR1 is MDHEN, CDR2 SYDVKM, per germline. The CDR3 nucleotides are TGTGCCAGCAGGGCCCAAGGGAGTCGGAACTATGGCTACACCTTC. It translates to CASRAQGSRNYGYTF.

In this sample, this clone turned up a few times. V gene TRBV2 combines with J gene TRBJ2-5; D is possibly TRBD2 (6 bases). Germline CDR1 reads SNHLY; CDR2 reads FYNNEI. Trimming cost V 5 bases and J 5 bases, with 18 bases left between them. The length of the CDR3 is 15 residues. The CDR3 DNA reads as TGTGCCAGCAGTTCTGACTCTAGAAGCGGGGAGACCCAGTACTTC. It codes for CASSSDSRSGETQYF.

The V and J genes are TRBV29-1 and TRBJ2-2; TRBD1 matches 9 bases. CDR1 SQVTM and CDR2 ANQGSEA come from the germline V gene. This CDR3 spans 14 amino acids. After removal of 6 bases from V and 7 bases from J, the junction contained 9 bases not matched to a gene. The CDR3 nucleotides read TGCAGCGTCGATAACAGGGGGCAAGGCGGGGAGCTGTTTTTT. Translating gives CSVDNRGQGGELFF.

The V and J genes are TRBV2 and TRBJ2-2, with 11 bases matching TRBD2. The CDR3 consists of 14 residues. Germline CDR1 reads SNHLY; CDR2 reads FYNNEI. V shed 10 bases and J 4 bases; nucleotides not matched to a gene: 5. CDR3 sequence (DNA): TGTGCCACATTGGGGACTAGCGGCACCGGGGAGCTGTTTTTT. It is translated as CATLGTSGTGELFF.

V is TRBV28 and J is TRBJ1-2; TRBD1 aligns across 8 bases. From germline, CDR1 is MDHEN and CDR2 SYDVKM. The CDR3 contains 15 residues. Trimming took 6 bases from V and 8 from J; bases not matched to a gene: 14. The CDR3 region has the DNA TGTGCCAGCAGCCATGGACAGGGCATTGGAGGGGGCTACACCTTC. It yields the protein CASSHGQGIGGGYTF.

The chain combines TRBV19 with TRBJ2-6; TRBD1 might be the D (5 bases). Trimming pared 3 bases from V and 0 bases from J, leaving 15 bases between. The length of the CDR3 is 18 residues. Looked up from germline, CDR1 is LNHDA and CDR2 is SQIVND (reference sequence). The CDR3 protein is CASSMPLGLPSGANVLTF. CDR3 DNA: TGTGCCAGTAGTATGCCCCTGGGGCTCCCCTCTGGGGCCAACGTCCTGACTTTC.

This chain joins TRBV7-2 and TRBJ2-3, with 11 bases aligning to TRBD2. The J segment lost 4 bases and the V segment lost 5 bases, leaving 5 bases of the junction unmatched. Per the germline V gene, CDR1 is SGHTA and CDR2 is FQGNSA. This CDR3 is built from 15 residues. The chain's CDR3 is CASSPPGLAADTQYF. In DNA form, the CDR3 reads TGTGCCAGCAGCCCACCGGGACTAGCGGCAGATACGCAGTATTTT.

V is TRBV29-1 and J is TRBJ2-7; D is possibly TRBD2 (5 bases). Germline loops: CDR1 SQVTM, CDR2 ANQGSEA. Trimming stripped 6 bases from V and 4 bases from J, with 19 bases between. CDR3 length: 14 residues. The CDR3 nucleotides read TGCAGCGTCCTCGGAGGCGTTCGAGGGTACGAGCAGTACTTC. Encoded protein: CSVLGGVRGYEQYF.

The CDR3 spells CASRPGQGIEKLFF. CDR3 nucleotides: TGTGCCAGTAGACCGGGACAGGGGATAGAAAAACTGTTTTTT. The chain has TRBV19 and TRBJ1-4; 10 bases are shared with TRBD1. The CDR3 totals 14 residues. From germline, CDR1 is LNHDA and CDR2 SQIVND (reference sequence). J was trimmed by 8 bases and V by 6 bases; bases with no gene match: 6.

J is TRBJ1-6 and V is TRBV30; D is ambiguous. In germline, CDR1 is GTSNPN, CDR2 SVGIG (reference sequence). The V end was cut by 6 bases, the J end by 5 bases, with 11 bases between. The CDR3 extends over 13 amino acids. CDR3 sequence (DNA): TGTGCCTGTCAGTTGAATGATAATTCACCCCTCCACTTT. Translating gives CACQLNDNSPLHF.

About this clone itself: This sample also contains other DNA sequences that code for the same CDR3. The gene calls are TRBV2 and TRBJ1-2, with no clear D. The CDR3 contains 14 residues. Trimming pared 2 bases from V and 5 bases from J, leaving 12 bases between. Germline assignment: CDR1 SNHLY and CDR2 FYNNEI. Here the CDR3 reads CASSESGGPYGYTF. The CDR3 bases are TGTGCCAGCAGTGAAAGCGGCGGACCTTATGGCTACACCTTC.

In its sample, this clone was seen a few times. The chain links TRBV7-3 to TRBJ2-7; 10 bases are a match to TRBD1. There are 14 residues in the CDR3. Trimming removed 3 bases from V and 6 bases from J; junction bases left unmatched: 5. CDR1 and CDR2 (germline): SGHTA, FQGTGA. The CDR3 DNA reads TGTGCCAGCAGCTTGGGACAGGGGATGAGCGAGCAGTACTTC. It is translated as CASSLGQGMSEQYF.

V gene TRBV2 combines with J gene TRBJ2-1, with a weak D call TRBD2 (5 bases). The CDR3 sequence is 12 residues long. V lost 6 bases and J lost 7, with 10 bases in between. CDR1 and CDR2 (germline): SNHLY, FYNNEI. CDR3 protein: CASSGLGNEQFF. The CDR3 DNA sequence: TGTGCCAGCAGCGGACTTGGAAATGAGCAGTTCTTC.

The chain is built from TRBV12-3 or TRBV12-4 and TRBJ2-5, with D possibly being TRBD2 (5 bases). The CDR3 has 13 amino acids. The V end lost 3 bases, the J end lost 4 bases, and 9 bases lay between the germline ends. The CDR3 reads CASSFGGSETQYF. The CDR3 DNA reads TGTGCCAGCAGTTTCGGAGGTTCAGAGACCCAGTACTTC.

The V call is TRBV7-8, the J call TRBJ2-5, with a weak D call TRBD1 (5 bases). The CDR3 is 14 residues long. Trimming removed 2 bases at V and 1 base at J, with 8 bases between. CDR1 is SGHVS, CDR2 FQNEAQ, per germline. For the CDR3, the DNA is TGTGCCAGCAGCTTATCAGGGATCCAAGAGACCCAGTACTTC. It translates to CASSLSGIQETQYF.

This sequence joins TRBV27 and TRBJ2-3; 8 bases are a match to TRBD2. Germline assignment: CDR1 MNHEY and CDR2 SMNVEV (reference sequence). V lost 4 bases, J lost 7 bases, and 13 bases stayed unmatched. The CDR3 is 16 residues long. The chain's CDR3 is CASSSGAGTSAHTQYF. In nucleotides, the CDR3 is TGTGCCAGCAGTTCAGGGGCCGGGACTAGTGCACATACGCAGTATTTT.

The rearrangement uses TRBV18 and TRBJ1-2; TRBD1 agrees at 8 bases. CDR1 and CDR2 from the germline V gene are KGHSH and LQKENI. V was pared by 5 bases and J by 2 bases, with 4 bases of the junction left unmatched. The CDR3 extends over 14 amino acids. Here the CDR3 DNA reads TGTGCCAGCTCAGCAGGACAGGGCAACTATGGCTACACCTTC. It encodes CASSAGQGNYGYTF.

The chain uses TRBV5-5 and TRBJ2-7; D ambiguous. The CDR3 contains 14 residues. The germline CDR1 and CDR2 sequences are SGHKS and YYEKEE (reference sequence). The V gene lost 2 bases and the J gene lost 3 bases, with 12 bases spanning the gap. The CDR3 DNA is TGTGCCAGCAGCTTTTCACTTACAGACTACGAGCAGTACTTC. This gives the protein CASSFSLTDYEQYF.

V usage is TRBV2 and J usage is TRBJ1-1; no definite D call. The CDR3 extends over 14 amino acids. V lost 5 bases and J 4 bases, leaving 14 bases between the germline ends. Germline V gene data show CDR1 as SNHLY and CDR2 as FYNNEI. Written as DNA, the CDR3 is TGTGCCAGCAGTCCCGAGGTCGGGTTCACTGAAGCTTTCTTT. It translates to CASSPEVGFTEAFF.

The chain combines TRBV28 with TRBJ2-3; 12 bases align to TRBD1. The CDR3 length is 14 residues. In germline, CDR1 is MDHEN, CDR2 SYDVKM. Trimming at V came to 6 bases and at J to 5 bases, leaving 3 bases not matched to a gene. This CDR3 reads CASSGTGGEDTQYF. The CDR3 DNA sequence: TGTGCCAGCAGCGGGACAGGGGGCGAAGATACGCAGTATTTT.